The 12 T cell receptor beta chains given below trace back to one sample, sequenced in a study of prognosis after radiotherapy for stage I lung cancer. Genomic DNA provided the template from which TCR beta CDR3 was amplified by two-round multiplex PCR. TRBV and TRBJ genes each had their own specific primers in first-round PCR. TCRdb passed the multiplex PCR reads through MiXCR, listing each CDR3 protein once. Here the sample spans approximately 26,000 distinct CDR3 sequences, approximately 40% being singletons. The sample consisted of PBMCs, taken before or after stereotactic body radiation therapy (not recorded which). Receptors were obtained from a donor over 45 with non-small cell lung cancer.

To note about this clonotype: As the CDR3 is not closed by the conserved phenylalanine or tryptophan, this likely results from a read error. It is unclear where the CDR3 begins or ends on the DNA, so no DNA is shown, and the CDR3 is as TCRdb lists it. The chain combines TRBV6-1 with TRBJ1-2; the table's D call, TRBD1, has no DNA check behind it. The germline gives CDR1 MNHNS, CDR2 SASEGT. The CDR3 numbers 12 amino acids, ends counted. The CDR3 here is CASGNINGQGLI.

Concerning this clonotype: A far larger clone is one nucleotide away, so this likely arose from a read error. The chain couples TRBV6-4 to TRBJ2-7; 7 bases are a match to TRBD1. The CDR3 has 15 amino acids. Germline V gene data show CDR1 as MRHNA and CDR2 as SNTAGT. The CDR3 DNA reads as TGTGCCAGCAATGCCGCCGGGACAGCGGCCTACGATCAGTACTTC. It is translated as CASNAAGTAAYDQYF.

On this clonotype itself: One end of the junction is discordant with germline, which a read error may explain. CDR3 DNA sequence: TGTACCACCAGCAGTGCAGTGGTCGTAGGGCGCTCCTACGAGCAGTACTTC. Its translation is CTTSSAVVVGRSYEQYF. The V gene is TRBV15, the J gene TRBJ2-7; unclear D gene. CDR3 length: 17 amino acids. Germline V gene data show CDR1 as LNHNV and CDR2 as YYDKDF (reference sequence).

This clonotype showed up many times. The chain uses TRBV18 and TRBJ1-5; 7 nucleotides line up with TRBD1. The CDR3 extends over 16 amino acids. Trimming at V came to 3 bases and at J to 5 bases, leaving 10 bases not matched to a gene. Germline V gene sequence: CDR1 KGHSH, CDR2 LQKENI. CDR3 coding DNA: TGTGCCAGCTCACCCGGACAGGCTAGTTGGGATCAGCCCCAGCATTTT. Protein: CASSPGQASWDQPQHF.

This clonotype has at least ten counts. The rearrangement links TRBV7-3 to TRBJ2-1, with D perhaps matching TRBD2 (6 bases). V shed 1 base and J shed 0 bases, with 13 bases lying between them. In germline, CDR1 is SGHTA, CDR2 FQGTGA. This CDR3 contains 17 residues. CDR3 loop: CASSLILGGVSYNEQFF. CDR3 nucleotides: TGTGCCAGCAGCTTAATTTTAGGAGGGGTCTCCTACAATGAGCAGTTCTTC.

This clonotype ranks as medium-sized. This rearrangement joins TRBV28 to TRBJ2-7; possibly TRBD2 for D (6 bases). The CDR3 spans 13 residues. V was cut by 5 bases and J by 0 bases, with 8 bases left in between. Germline V CDR1 and CDR2: MDHEN, SYDVKM. For the CDR3, the DNA is TGTGCCAGCAGTCCTAGCGCCTCCTACGAGCAGTACTTC. This codes for CASSPSASYEQYF.

This clonotype has a handful of counts. DNA of the CDR3: TGTGCCAGCAGTTTTAACAGGGTCTATGGCTACACCTTC. It codes for CASSFNRVYGYTF. This chain links TRBV2 with TRBJ1-2, with D perhaps TRBD1 (6 bases). This CDR3 region has 13 residues. Trimming left V 5 bases short and J 4 bases short, with 11 bases between. CDR1 SNHLY and CDR2 FYNNEI come from the germline V gene.

This chain joins TRBV7-9 and TRBJ2-1; 7 bases match TRBD1. The trim removed 4 bases at V and 7 bases at J, leaving 13 bases unmatched. Germline V lookup: CDR1 SEHNR, CDR2 FQNEAQ (reference sequence). CDR3 length: 16 residues. The CDR3 sequence: CASSCRDSLNRNEQFF. For the CDR3, the DNA is TGTGCCAGCAGCTGCCGGGACAGCCTCAACAGGAATGAGCAGTTCTTC. Filled out from reference TRBV7-9 and TRBJ2-1, the complete variable domain reads DTGVSQNPRHKITKRGQNVTFRCDPISEHNRLYWYRQTLGQGPEFLTYFQNEAQLEKSRLLSDRFSAERPKGSFSTLEIQRTEQGDSAMYLCASSCRDSLNRNEQFFGPGTRLTVL.

This chain connects TRBV28 to TRBJ1-6; no clear D. Trimming took off 7 bases at V and 14 bases at J, with 15 bases between the two ends. The CDR3 is 12 amino acids. Germline CDR1 is MDHEN and CDR2 is SYDVKM. This CDR3 is CASTPPRGSLHF. The CDR3, as DNA: TGTGCCAGCACTCCCCCCCGGGGATCCCTCCACTTT. Full variable domain (outside the CDR3, taken from reference TRBV28 and TRBJ1-6): DVKVTQSSRYLVKRTGEKVFLECVQDMDHENMFWYRQDPGLGLRLIYFSYDVKMKEKGDIPEGYSVSREKKERFSLILESASTNQTSMYLCASTPPRGSLHFGNGTRLTVT.

This clonotype was recorded many times. The chain has TRBV5-1 and TRBJ2-2; possibly TRBD1 for D (6 bases). Looked up from germline, CDR1 is SGHRS and CDR2 is YFSETQ. This CDR3 has 12 residues. V was cut by 9 bases and J by 3 bases, with 9 bases left in between. In DNA form, the CDR3 reads TGCGCCACCGGACAGCACACCGGGGAGCTGTTTTTT. Amino acid sequence: CATGQHTGELFF.

For this clonotype: The junction shows a germline mismatch at one end, possibly a read error. The CDR3 loop is CASSRQGMGNQPKNF. As DNA, the CDR3 is TGTGCCAGCAGTCGGCAGGGTATGGGCAATCAGCCCAAGAATTTT. V is TRBV28 and J is TRBJ1-5; possible D gene TRBD1, 5 bases. The CDR3 is 15 amino acids. The germline gives CDR1 MDHEN, CDR2 SYDVKM.

To note about this clonotype: A read error is possible here, since a much larger clone lies one base away. The CDR3 spells CAISGLGGNYGCTF. The CDR3 DNA follows: TGTGCCATCAGTGGTTTAGGAGGGAACTATGGCTGCACCTTC. The gene calls are TRBV10-3 and TRBJ1-2; D remains ambiguous. This CDR3 is 14 amino acids long. CDR1 is ENHRY, CDR2 SYGVKD, per germline.